A selection of T cell receptor beta chains follows, all from one sample in a study of blood T cells in healthy people across ages. TCRdb re-called the 5' RACE reads with MiXCR, one entry per CDR3 protein. The sample has roughly 1.4 million distinct CDR3 sequences, almost 60% seen once. Sequencing input: blood. The receptors shown here come from a man aged 18 to 29 in good health. The CDR3 runs from the conserved cysteine through the conserved F or W. The order of the fields is D gene, V gene, clone size, J gene, CDR3 protein, CDR3 DNA. D genes are given only for firm matches. Expanded clones are given a class, and other clones once, few, many or no size at all.

TRBD2	TRBV4-3	.	TRBJ2-5	CASSQFLLAGNQETQYF	TGCGCCAGCAGCCAATTTTTGCTAGCGGGGAACCAAGAGACCCAGTACTTC
.	TRBV14	.	TRBJ2-1	CASSQTPIGRYYNEQFF	TGTGCCAGCAGCCAAACCCCGATCGGGCGGTATTACAATGAGCAGTTCTTC
.	TRBV28	.	TRBJ1-1	CASSIQGDTEAFF	TGTGCCAGCAGTATTCAGGGAGACACTGAAGCTTTCTTT
.	TRBV3-1	.	TRBJ2-1	CASSQFRTVSSYNEQFF	TGTGCCAGCAGCCAATTCAGGACAGTGAGCTCCTACAATGAGCAGTTCTTC
.	TRBV5-6	.	TRBJ2-5	CASSSRAGLQETQYF	TGTGCCAGCAGCTCGCGCGCGGGACTCCAAGAGACCCAGTACTTC
.	TRBV15	few	TRBJ2-1	CATRDSVSYNEQFF	TGTGCCACCAGGGACAGTGTCTCCTACAATGAGCAGTTCTTC
.	TRBV7-9	.	TRBJ2-3	CARTLGLNTDTQYF	TGTGCCAGGACACTAGGCCTTAACACAGATACGCAGTATTTT
.	TRBV20-1	.	TRBJ2-1	CSAPSRGYNEQFF	TGCAGTGCTCCTAGTCGGGGGTACAATGAGCAGTTCTTC
TRBD1	TRBV12-3/TRBV12-4	.	TRBJ2-7	CASRRRDRPSYEQYF	TGTGCCAGCAGGCGCCGGGACAGGCCCTCCTACGAGCAGTACTTC
.	TRBV5-1	few	TRBJ2-7	CASSAENSYEQYF	TGCGCCAGCTCGGCAGAGAATTCCTACGAGCAGTACTTC
.	TRBV4-3	.	TRBJ1-2	CASSQGHNGQGANYGYTF	TGCGCCAGCAGCCAAGGTCACAATGGTCAGGGAGCTAACTATGGCTACACCTTC
.	TRBV29-1	.	TRBJ2-5	CSVSRGDQETQYF	TGCAGCGTTTCCCGGGGTGACCAAGAGACCCAGTACTTC
.	TRBV11-2	.	TRBJ2-1	CASSQLFGLGGDYNEQFF	TGTGCCAGCAGCCAACTTTTCGGTCTGGGTGGTGACTACAATGAGCAGTTCTTC
.	TRBV3-1	.	TRBJ1-6	CASSQGATPLHF	TGTGCCAGCAGCCAAGGGGCCACCCCCCTCCACTTT
TRBD1	TRBV4-3	.	TRBJ1-4	CASSPRTGGAEKLFF	TGCGCCAGCAGCCCCCGGACAGGGGGCGCTGAAAAACTGTTTTTT
.	TRBV7-8	.	TRBJ2-3	CASTISSGGPDTQYF	TGTGCCAGCACTATTAGCAGTGGGGGGCCAGATACGCAGTATTTT
TRBD1	TRBV7-2	.	TRBJ1-2	CASSSTPGTGYGYTF	TGTGCCAGCAGCTCAACTCCCGGGACAGGGTATGGCTACACCTTC
.	TRBV3-1	.	TRBJ2-1	CASSLPSAGQFF	TGTGCCAGCAGCCTTCCTTCGGCGGGGCAGTTCTTC
.	TRBV3-1	.	TRBJ1-1	CASSLFQGNTEAFF	TGTGCCAGCAGCCTTTTTCAGGGAAACACTGAAGCTTTCTTT
.	TRBV12-3/TRBV12-4	.	TRBJ2-5	CASSRPQGYETQYF	TGTGCCAGCAGCCGTCCTCAGGGGTACGAGACCCAGTACTTC
.	TRBV20-1	once	TRBJ1-1	CSARAAGSNTEAFF	TGCAGTGCTAGAGCGGCCGGCTCCAACACTGAAGCTTTCTTT
.	TRBV3-1	.	TRBJ2-7	CASSQAINGEYSYEQYF	TGTGCCAGCAGCCAAGCCATCAACGGAGAATACTCCTACGAGCAGTACTTC
.	TRBV4-2	many	TRBJ2-4	CASSHAEVPGVQYF	TGTGCCAGCAGCCACGCTGAGGTACCGGGCGTTCAGTACTTC
.	TRBV3-1	.	TRBJ2-3	CASSQLVLRGLAGTASTDTQYF	TGTGCCAGCAGCCAACTTGTCCTGAGGGGGCTAGCGGGCACAGCAAGCACAGATACGCAGTATTTT
.	TRBV29-1	.	TRBJ2-3	CSVGGQYF	TGCAGCGTTGGAGGGCAGTATTTT
.	TRBV6-2/TRBV6-3	.	TRBJ2-2	CASSKPAGELFF	TGTGCCAGCAGTAAGCCCGCCGGGGAGCTGTTTTTT
TRBD2	TRBV14	.	TRBJ2-7	CASSHEFLAGGYEQYF	TGTGCCAGCAGCCATGAATTCCTAGCGGGAGGGTACGAGCAGTACTTC
.	TRBV9	.	TRBJ2-5	CASSAGLPETQYF	TGTGCCAGCAGCGCTGGACTTCCGGAGACCCAGTACTTC
.	TRBV9	many	TRBJ2-5	CASSVAGQETQYF	TGTGCCAGCAGCGTGGCAGGGCAAGAGACCCAGTACTTC
TRBD1	TRBV5-1	.	TRBJ2-3	CASRTGTGEGDTQYF	TGCGCCAGCAGAACCGGGACAGGGGAAGGAGATACGCAGTATTTT
.	TRBV20-1	.	TRBJ2-7	CSATAGDGYYEQYF	TGCAGTGCTACAGCCGGGGACGGGTACTACGAGCAGTACTTC
.	TRBV6-1	once	TRBJ1-1	CASREETGDTEAFF	TGTGCCAGCCGAGAGGAGACGGGGGACACTGAAGCTTTCTTT
.	TRBV11-2	.	TRBJ2-3	CASSLDPATGLTDTQYF	TGTGCCAGCAGCTTAGACCCTGCGACAGGTCTAACAGATACGCAGTATTTT
.	TRBV7-2	few	TRBJ2-1	CASSSTQLGEQFF	TGTGCCAGCAGCTCAACTCAACTAGGTGAGCAGTTCTTC
.	TRBV7-9	.	TRBJ2-5	CASSSDAETQYF	TGTGCCAGCAGCTCCGATGCGGAGACCCAGTACTTC
.	TRBV29-1	.	TRBJ2-3	CSAAGHTDTQYF	TGCAGCGCAGCGGGACACACAGATACGCAGTATTTT